This T cell receptor (beta chain) was obtained from a study of blood T cell repertoires in COVID-19. Measured with immunoSEQ multiplex PCR; TCRdb has only the in-frame clones, and not every one. The data show around 450,000 clones, 70% to 90% seen once. The sequencing sample was made of PBMCs or T cells enriched from blood (not recorded which). The receptor's source is a woman aged 18-30 years with acute COVID-19.

The CDR3 sequence: CATLVGSYNEQFF. DNA of the CDR3: TGTGCCACCTTAGTTGGCTCCTACAATGAGCAGTTCTTC. This rearrangement joins TRBV7-9 to TRBJ2-1; no firm D call. V was clipped by 10 bases and J by 0 bases, with 10 bases between them. The germline V gene has CDR1 SEHNR and CDR2 FQNEAQ (reference sequence). The CDR3 spans 13 residues.